This is a list of T cell receptor beta chains from one sample in a study of blood T cell repertoires in COVID-19. Libraries were prepared by immunoSEQ multiplex PCR; TCRdb keeps only in-frame clonotypes and omits some of them. The table lists about 300,000 clones, around 85% of them singletons. Sequencing used PBMCs or T cells enriched from blood (not recorded which). These receptors were obtained from a young man who had recovered from COVID-19. Each CDR3 is given with its conserved first and last residue. Fields, in order: V gene, clone size, J gene, D gene, CDR3 protein, CDR3 DNA. D genes are given only for firm matches. Size is omitted from some rows. Given values are once, few, many or a class for expanded clones.

v_gene: TRBV27; abundance: .; j_gene: TRBJ1-4; d_gene: .; CDR3aa: CASSPRQITNEKLFF; CDR3nt: TGTGCCAGCAGTCCCCGACAGATTACTAATGAAAAACTGTTTTTT
v_gene: TRBV3-1/TRBV3-2; abundance: few; j_gene: TRBJ1-2; d_gene: TRBD1; CDR3aa: CASSQDIGQGYGYTF; CDR3nt: TGTGCCAGCAGCCAAGATATAGGACAGGGGTATGGCTACACCTTC
v_gene: TRBV18; abundance: .; j_gene: TRBJ2-5; d_gene: .; CDR3aa: CASSPGGTQETQYF; CDR3nt: TGTGCCAGCTCACCTGGGGGGACTCAAGAGACCCAGTACTTC
v_gene: TRBV5-4; abundance: .; j_gene: TRBJ2-7; d_gene: .; CDR3aa: CASSFDRYSYEQYF; CDR3nt: TGTGCCAGCAGCTTCGACAGATACTCCTACGAGCAGTACTTC
v_gene: TRBV12-5; abundance: once; j_gene: TRBJ1-2; d_gene: .; CDR3aa: CASGLVLGRATNGYTF; CDR3nt: TGTGCTAGTGGTTTGGTACTGGGCAGGGCAACAAATGGCTACACCTTC
v_gene: TRBV27; abundance: .; j_gene: TRBJ1-2; d_gene: TRBD1; CDR3aa: CASSLMTGKTDGYTF; CDR3nt: TGTGCCAGCAGTTTAATGACAGGGAAAACGGATGGCTACACCTTC
v_gene: TRBV19; abundance: .; j_gene: TRBJ1-2; d_gene: TRBD1; CDR3aa: CASTRDRGHGYTF; CDR3nt: TGTGCCAGTACCCGGGACAGGGGGCATGGCTACACCTTC
v_gene: TRBV2; abundance: .; j_gene: TRBJ1-2; d_gene: TRBD1; CDR3aa: CASTEDRGNYGYTF; CDR3nt: TGTGCCAGCACTGAGGACAGGGGGAACTATGGCTACACCTTC
v_gene: TRBV7-2; abundance: .; j_gene: TRBJ1-1; d_gene: .; CDR3aa: CASSLWERTEAFF; CDR3nt: TGTGCCAGCAGCTTGTGGGAGAGGACTGAAGCTTTCTTT
v_gene: TRBV6-5; abundance: .; j_gene: TRBJ2-7; d_gene: .; CDR3aa: CASSYSAGYSLYEQYF; CDR3nt: TGTGCCAGCAGTTACTCGGCGGGTTACAGTCTCTACGAGCAGTACTTC
v_gene: TRBV3-1/TRBV3-2; abundance: many; j_gene: TRBJ1-6; d_gene: .; CDR3aa: CASSQFSQVANSPLHF; CDR3nt: TGTGCCAGCAGCCAATTCAGTCAGGTCGCTAATTCACCCCTCCACTTT
v_gene: TRBV2; abundance: few; j_gene: TRBJ1-6; d_gene: TRBD1; CDR3aa: CASSEMDRDSPLHF; CDR3nt: TGTGCCAGCAGTGAAATGGACAGGGATTCACCCCTCCACTTT
v_gene: TRBV9; abundance: .; j_gene: TRBJ1-1; d_gene: TRBD1; CDR3aa: CASSAGQGGTEAFF; CDR3nt: TGTGCCAGCAGCGCCGGACAGGGGGGCACTGAAGCTTTCTTT
v_gene: TRBV4-1; abundance: few; j_gene: TRBJ1-2; d_gene: .; CDR3aa: CASSQKDSGWGGYTF; CDR3nt: TGCGCCAGCAGCCAAAAAGACAGCGGGTGGGGAGGCTACACCTTC
v_gene: TRBV19; abundance: few; j_gene: TRBJ1-5; d_gene: .; CDR3aa: CASRPGTPSNQPQHF; CDR3nt: TGTGCCAGCCGACCCGGGACACCCAGCAATCAGCCCCAGCATTTT
v_gene: TRBV19; abundance: .; j_gene: TRBJ1-5; d_gene: .; CDR3aa: CASSIFNQGREPQHF; CDR3nt: TGTGCCAGTAGTATTTTCAATCAGGGCCGGGAGCCCCAGCATTTT
v_gene: TRBV7-7; abundance: .; j_gene: TRBJ2-7; d_gene: TRBD1; CDR3aa: CASSLVGTGYEQYF; CDR3nt: TGTGCTAGCAGCTTAGTTGGGACAGGGTACGAGCAGTACTTC
v_gene: TRBV9; abundance: .; j_gene: TRBJ1-2; d_gene: .; CDR3aa: CASSAPSRNYGYTF; CDR3nt: TGTGCCAGCAGCGCCCCGTCCAGAAACTATGGCTACACCTTC
v_gene: TRBV10-3; abundance: .; j_gene: TRBJ1-1; d_gene: TRBD1; CDR3aa: CAISDGTEDTEAFF; CDR3nt: TGTGCCATCAGTGATGGGACAGAGGACACTGAAGCTTTCTTT
v_gene: TRBV7-3; abundance: .; j_gene: TRBJ1-3; d_gene: .; CDR3aa: CASSQGTSGNTIYF; CDR3nt: TGTGCCAGCAGCCAAGGGACATCTGGAAACACCATATATTTT
v_gene: TRBV6-5; abundance: .; j_gene: TRBJ1-5; d_gene: .; CDR3aa: CASGDYQPQHF; CDR3nt: TGTGCCAGTGGAGATTATCAGCCCCAGCATTTT
v_gene: TRBV21-1; abundance: .; j_gene: TRBJ2-5; d_gene: .; CDR3aa: CASSNSRTSRKWRFQETQYF; CDR3nt: TGTGCCAGCAGCAATAGTCGGACAAGCAGGAAATGGAGATTCCAAGAGACCCAGTACTTC
v_gene: TRBV6-5; abundance: once; j_gene: TRBJ1-2; d_gene: .; CDR3aa: CASSSQGIRYGYTF; CDR3nt: TGTGCCAGCAGTTCACAGGGTATCAGGTATGGCTACACCTTC
v_gene: TRBV7-9; abundance: .; j_gene: TRBJ2-4; d_gene: .; CDR3aa: CASSLSLVAKNIQYF; CDR3nt: TGTGCCAGCAGCTTATCCCTAGTTGCCAAAAACATTCAGTACTTC
v_gene: TRBV19; abundance: .; j_gene: TRBJ1-6; d_gene: TRBD1; CDR3aa: CASPTDRDNSPLHF; CDR3nt: TGTGCCAGCCCCACGGACAGGGATAATTCACCCCTCCACTTT
v_gene: TRBV5-1; abundance: .; j_gene: TRBJ2-7; d_gene: TRBD1; CDR3aa: CASSLGTGQGARGGREQYF; CDR3nt: TGCGCCAGCAGCTTAGGCACCGGACAGGGGGCTAGAGGTGGCCGCGAGCAGTACTTC
v_gene: TRBV5-8; abundance: .; j_gene: TRBJ2-2; d_gene: .; CDR3aa: CASSPQGPGELFF; CDR3nt: TGTGCCAGCAGCCCACAGGGACCCGGGGAGCTGTTTTTT
v_gene: TRBV5-4; abundance: .; j_gene: TRBJ2-5; d_gene: TRBD2; CDR3aa: CASSLTSGGPEETQYF; CDR3nt: TGTGCCAGCAGTTTGACTAGCGGGGGGCCGGAAGAGACCCAGTACTTC
v_gene: TRBV27; abundance: .; j_gene: TRBJ1-1; d_gene: .; CDR3aa: CASTARGGSEAFF; CDR3nt: TGTGCCAGCACGGCGCGGGGGGGCTCTGAAGCTTTCTTT
v_gene: TRBV18; abundance: .; j_gene: TRBJ1-6; d_gene: .; CDR3aa: CASSLAHSSYNSPLHF; CDR3nt: TGTGCCAGCTCACTGGCCCACAGCTCCTATAATTCACCCCTCCACTTT
v_gene: TRBV9; abundance: .; j_gene: TRBJ2-1; d_gene: .; CDR3aa: CASSVVPGRNNEQFF; CDR3nt: TGTGCCAGCAGCGTAGTCCCAGGGCGGAACAATGAGCAGTTCTTC
v_gene: TRBV12-3/TRBV12-4; abundance: .; j_gene: TRBJ2-5; d_gene: .; CDR3aa: CASSSRRRETQYF; CDR3nt: TGTGCCAGCAGTTCCCGCCGTCGGGAGACCCAGTACTTC
v_gene: TRBV6-6; abundance: .; j_gene: TRBJ2-3; d_gene: .; CDR3aa: CASSYARTADTDTQYF; CDR3nt: TGTGCCAGCAGTTACGCGCGGACAGCGGACACAGATACGCAGTATTTT
v_gene: TRBV5-5; abundance: .; j_gene: TRBJ2-1; d_gene: TRBD2; CDR3aa: CASSRTSGGLNEQFF; CDR3nt: TGTGCCAGCAGCCGGACTAGCGGGGGCCTCAATGAGCAGTTCTTC
v_gene: TRBV2; abundance: .; j_gene: TRBJ1-5; d_gene: .; CDR3aa: CASSAQTGTAQPQHF; CDR3nt: TGTGCCAGCAGTGCCCAAACGGGTACGGCACAGCCCCAGCATTTT
v_gene: TRBV7-9; abundance: .; j_gene: TRBJ2-6; d_gene: .; CDR3aa: CASSRSSGANVLTF; CDR3nt: TGTGCCAGCAGCCGGAGCTCTGGGGCCAACGTCCTGACTTTC
v_gene: TRBV10-2; abundance: once; j_gene: TRBJ2-7; d_gene: .; CDR3aa: CASSESWDMKTYEQYF; CDR3nt: TGCGCCAGCAGTGAGTCGTGGGACATGAAAACCTACGAGCAGTACTTC
v_gene: TRBV19; abundance: .; j_gene: TRBJ2-7; d_gene: TRBD1; CDR3aa: CASSPGTGLYEQYF; CDR3nt: TGTGCCAGTAGTCCCGGGACAGGTCTCTACGAGCAGTACTTC
v_gene: TRBV6-2/TRBV6-3; abundance: .; j_gene: TRBJ1-1; d_gene: TRBD1; CDR3aa: CASSYPDREAFF; CDR3nt: TGTGCCAGCAGTTATCCGGACAGGGAAGCTTTCTTT
v_gene: TRBV5-8; abundance: .; j_gene: TRBJ1-2; d_gene: .; CDR3aa: CASSFPGFRGYTF; CDR3nt: TGTGCCAGCAGCTTTCCCGGGTTTAGAGGCTACACCTTC
v_gene: TRBV25-1; abundance: .; j_gene: TRBJ2-1; d_gene: TRBD2; CDR3aa: CASRPTSGGSYNEQFF; CDR3nt: TGTGCCAGCAGGCCGACTAGCGGGGGGTCCTACAATGAGCAGTTCTTC
v_gene: TRBV4-3; abundance: .; j_gene: TRBJ2-7; d_gene: TRBD1; CDR3aa: CASSRDSGPYEQYF; CDR3nt: TGCGCCAGCAGCCGGGACAGCGGTCCGTACGAGCAGTACTTC
v_gene: TRBV7-6; abundance: .; j_gene: TRBJ2-7; d_gene: TRBD1; CDR3aa: CASSLQGAGEQYF; CDR3nt: TGTGCCAGCAGCTTGCAGGGGGCTGGGGAGCAGTACTTC
v_gene: TRBV2; abundance: once; j_gene: TRBJ2-7; d_gene: .; CDR3aa: CASSERWGGLWEQYF; CDR3nt: TGTGCCAGCAGTGAAAGGTGGGGGGGCCTTTGGGAGCAGTACTTC
v_gene: TRBV21-1; abundance: once; j_gene: TRBJ2-3; d_gene: .; CDR3aa: CASSKAPQGPQSGTDTQYF; CDR3nt: TGTGCCAGCAGCAAAGCACCACAGGGGCCACAAAGTGGGACAGATACGCAGTATTTT
v_gene: TRBV7-6; abundance: .; j_gene: TRBJ1-1; d_gene: .; CDR3aa: CASSPTRGTEAFF; CDR3nt: TGTGCCAGCAGCCCTACCAGAGGAACTGAAGCTTTCTTT
v_gene: TRBV9; abundance: .; j_gene: TRBJ1-3; d_gene: TRBD1; CDR3aa: CASSVGPRGHQENTIYF; CDR3nt: TGTGCCAGCAGCGTAGGGCCCAGGGGGCATCAGGAAAACACCATATATTTT
v_gene: TRBV3-1/TRBV3-2; abundance: .; j_gene: TRBJ2-2; d_gene: .; CDR3aa: CASSQGDRLITGELFF; CDR3nt: TGTGCCAGCAGCCAAGGAGATAGATTGATTACCGGGGAGCTGTTTTTT
v_gene: TRBV6-4; abundance: .; j_gene: TRBJ2-2; d_gene: .; CDR3aa: CASSDGQGIAGELFF; CDR3nt: TGTGCCAGCAGTGACGGCCAGGGAATAGCCGGGGAGCTGTTTTTT
v_gene: TRBV27; abundance: .; j_gene: TRBJ2-2; d_gene: TRBD2; CDR3aa: CASSFGRGQGTGELFF; CDR3nt: TGTGCCAGCAGTTTCGGGAGGGGCCAGGGGACCGGGGAGCTGTTTTTT
v_gene: TRBV11-2; abundance: once; j_gene: TRBJ1-4; d_gene: .; CDR3aa: CASSLSYRENEKLFF; CDR3nt: TGTGCCAGCAGCTTATCCTACAGGGAAAATGAAAAACTGTTTTTT